The clone carrying this T cell receptor (beta chain) was seen just once. It was with 60 Vbeta and 13 Jbeta primers that the PCR ran. TCRdb's copy holds only in-frame clones and misses some; the assay was immunoSEQ multiplex PCR. In the table there are roughly 150,000 clones, roughly 80% of which are singletons. These data belong to a study of cytomegalovirus exposure and HLA in healthy donors. This CDR3 is 14 amino acids long. The clonotype comes from a girl between 2 and 10 years old in good health and CMV-seropositive. The sequenced sample was PBMCs. The genes are TRBV1 and TRBJ1-2; the D segment call TRBD1 is taken from the table without a DNA check. TRBV1 is a recognized pseudogene. This CDR3 is CTSSQGQRIYGYTF. In DNA form, the CDR3 reads TGCACCAGCAGCCAGGGACAGCGAATCTATGGCTACACCTTC.